Below, 3 T cell receptor beta chains from the same sample are listed, as sequenced in a study of molecular identifiers for immune sequencing clone quantification. MiXCR was run by TCRdb on the PCR reads, yielding one entry per CDR3 protein. Of hundreds of thousands of distinct CDR3 sequences in the sample, over 20% are singletons; the top ten hold about 0.79%. Sequencing was done on a sample of naive CD8+ T cells from blood, with Jurkat cell RNA spiked in. Specified subset: FACS-sorted CD8+CD4-CCR7+CD45RA+ naive T cells. Every receptor here comes from a human donor in good health. Some libraries in this study had Jurkat cell RNA spiked in.

The V call is TRBV10-3, the J call TRBJ2-3; D might be TRBD2 (6 bases). CDR1 and CDR2 (germline): ENHRY, SYGVKD. The V gene lost 8 bases and the J gene lost 4 bases, with 13 bases spanning the gap. The CDR3 runs 13 residues. CDR3: CAILSGLSDTQYF. The CDR3 DNA is TGTGCCATCTTGAGCGGGCTCTCAGATACGCAGTATTTT.

This sequence joins TRBV12-3 or TRBV12-4 and TRBJ2-1, with TRBD2 identical over 7 bases. Losses at the gene ends were 7 bases for V and 0 bases for J; bases not matched to a gene: 9. The CDR3 is 16 amino acids. The CDR3 nucleotides read TGTGCCAGCACCCGAAGCGGGACCAGCTCCTACAATGAGCAGTTCTTC. It translates to CASTRSGTSSYNEQFF.

In its sample, this clonotype was seen many times. The chain couples TRBV28 to TRBJ2-3; 8 bases map to TRBD2. CDR3 size: 15 residues. The J segment lost 1 base and the V segment lost 3 bases, leaving 3 bases of the junction unmatched. The V gene's germline CDR1 is MDHEN and CDR2 SYDVKM. The CDR3, as DNA: TGTGCCAGCAGTTTTCGGGGGGGAGGCACAGATACGCAGTATTTT. Amino acids: CASSFRGGGTDTQYF. Full variable domain (missing parts from reference TRBV28 and TRBJ2-3): DVKVTQSSRYLVKRTGEKVFLECVQDMDHENMFWYRQDPGLGLRLIYFSYDVKMKEKGDIPEGYSVSREKKERFSLILESASTNQTSMYLCASSFRGGGTDTQYFGPGTRLTVL.